Sequencing of this T cell receptor beta chain was carried out in a study of blood T cells in healthy people across ages. Trimming cost V 2 bases and J 1 base, with 11 bases left between them. The CDR3 totals 15 residues. Per germline, CDR1 SGHAT and CDR2 FQNNGV. Alongside a J-beta primer mix, a sample-barcoded 5' primer served in a second PCR lasting about 7 to 11 cycles. Every molecule of cDNA carried a tag from a template-switch adaptor with 12 random nucleotides. Each CDR3 protein gets one entry after TCRdb re-called the 5' RACE reads with MiXCR. The sample consists of 800,000 or so distinct CDR3 sequences, around 25% of them appearing once. Researchers report isolating at least 6 million PBMCs per sample. Only a few counts were recorded for this clonotype. These data are also associated with another study on T cells of mothers and their children. That report notes: No clone of persistent microchimeric T cells was detected.

This chain joins TRBV11-2 and TRBJ2-5; no definite D call. The origin of this receptor is a boy aged 5-17 years in good health. The sequencing input was blood. This chain's CDR3 is CASSLYPYIQETQYF. The CDR3 nucleotides read TGTGCCAGCAGCTTATACCCATATATCCAAGAGACCCAGTACTTC.